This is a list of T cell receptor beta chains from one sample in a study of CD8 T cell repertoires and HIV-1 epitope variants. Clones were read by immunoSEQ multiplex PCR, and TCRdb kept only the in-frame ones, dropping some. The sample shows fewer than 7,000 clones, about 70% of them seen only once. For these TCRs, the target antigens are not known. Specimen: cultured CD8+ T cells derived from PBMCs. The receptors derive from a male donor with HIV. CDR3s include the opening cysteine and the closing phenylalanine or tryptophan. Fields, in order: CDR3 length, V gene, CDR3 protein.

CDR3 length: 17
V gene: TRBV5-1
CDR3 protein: CASSLAGQGANTGELFF

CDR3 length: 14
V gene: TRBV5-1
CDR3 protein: CASSLGTGELEAFF

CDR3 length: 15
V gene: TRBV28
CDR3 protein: CASSVTGGATGELFF

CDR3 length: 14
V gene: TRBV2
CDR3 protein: CASSEVTRGDTQYF

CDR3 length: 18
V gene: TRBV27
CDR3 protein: CASRPTTSGRASTDTQYF

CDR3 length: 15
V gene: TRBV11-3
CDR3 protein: CASSLDQGTNTEAFF

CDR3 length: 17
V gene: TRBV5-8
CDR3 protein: CASSLTGAGGRGDEQFF

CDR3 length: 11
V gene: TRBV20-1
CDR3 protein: CSPQGGEGYTF

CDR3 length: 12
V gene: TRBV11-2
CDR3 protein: CASSPDSQGVIF

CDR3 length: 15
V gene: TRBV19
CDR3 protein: CASSMAGGVLYGYTF

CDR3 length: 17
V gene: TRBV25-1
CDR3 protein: CASSEYPDGANTGELFF

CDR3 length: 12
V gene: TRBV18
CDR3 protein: CASSPLGDTQYF

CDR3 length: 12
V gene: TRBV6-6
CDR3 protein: CASSTPGGGYTF

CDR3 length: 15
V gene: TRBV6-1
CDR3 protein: CASSEVWGSGNTIYF

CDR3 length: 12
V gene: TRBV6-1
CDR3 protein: CASSGTGYEQYF

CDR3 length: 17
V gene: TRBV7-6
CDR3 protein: CASSLAPEPTHNSPLHF

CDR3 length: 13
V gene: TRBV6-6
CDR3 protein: CASSGRREEPQHF

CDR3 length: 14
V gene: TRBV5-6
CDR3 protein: CASGSGTGTYEQYF

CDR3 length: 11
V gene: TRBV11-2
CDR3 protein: CASSASYEQYF

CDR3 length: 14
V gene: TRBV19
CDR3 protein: CASTPRDPRHGYTF

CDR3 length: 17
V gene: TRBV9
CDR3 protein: CASSGALTEPNTGELFF

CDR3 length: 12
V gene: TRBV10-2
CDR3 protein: CATDRGTGELFF

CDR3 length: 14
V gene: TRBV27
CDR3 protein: CASSFWPLSDGYTF

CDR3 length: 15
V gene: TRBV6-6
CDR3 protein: CASSWAGNSGNTIYF

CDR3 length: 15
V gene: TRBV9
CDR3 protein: CASSVDPATYNEQFF

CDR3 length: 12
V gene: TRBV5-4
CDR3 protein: CASSLSRDEQYF

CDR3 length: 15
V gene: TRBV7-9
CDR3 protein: CASSGTSESYNEQFF

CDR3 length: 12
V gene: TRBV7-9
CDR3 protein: CASSYTGVLLTF

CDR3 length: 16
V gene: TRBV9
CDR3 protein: CASSPTTGSGANVLTF

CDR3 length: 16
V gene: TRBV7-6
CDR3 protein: CASSLFGGVSYNEQFF

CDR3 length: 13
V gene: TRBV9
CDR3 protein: CASSQGYTDTQYF

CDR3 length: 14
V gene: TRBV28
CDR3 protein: CASSFLDSYNEQFF

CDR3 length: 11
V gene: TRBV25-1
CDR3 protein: CASSRLGEQFF

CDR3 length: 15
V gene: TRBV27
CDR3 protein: CASSLAGEERYGYTF

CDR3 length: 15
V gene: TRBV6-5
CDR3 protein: CASTSGATTNYGYTF

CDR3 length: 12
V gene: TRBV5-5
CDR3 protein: CASRWMDSPLHF

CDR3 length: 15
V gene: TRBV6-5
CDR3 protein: CASSYGGRGYDEQFF

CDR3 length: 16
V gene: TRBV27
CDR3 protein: CASSLSYPGDNEKLFF

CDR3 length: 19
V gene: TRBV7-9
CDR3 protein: CASSRQPTLGLYSNQPQHF

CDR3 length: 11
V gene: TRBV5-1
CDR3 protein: CASSHNEKLFF

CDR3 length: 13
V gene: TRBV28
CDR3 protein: CASKQGLVTEAFF

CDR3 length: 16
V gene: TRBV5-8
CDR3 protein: CASSRPQGLSNQPQHF

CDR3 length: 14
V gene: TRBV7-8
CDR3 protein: CASSLPGPADTQYF

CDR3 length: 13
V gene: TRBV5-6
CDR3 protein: CASSLGAVSPLHF

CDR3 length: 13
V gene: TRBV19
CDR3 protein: CASSIGQLTEAFF

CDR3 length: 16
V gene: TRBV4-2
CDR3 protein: CASSQEAPRASGELFF

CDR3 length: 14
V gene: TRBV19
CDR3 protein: CASNPEQASSEAFF

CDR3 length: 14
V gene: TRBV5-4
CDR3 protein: CASSLGRGLTPLHF

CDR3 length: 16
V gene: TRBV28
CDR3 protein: CASRGPGQLSGNTIYF

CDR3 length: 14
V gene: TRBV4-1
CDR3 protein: CASSYEDGTYEQYF

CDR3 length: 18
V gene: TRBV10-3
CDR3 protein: CAISDSATGGLSGNTIYF

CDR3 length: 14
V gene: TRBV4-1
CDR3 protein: CASSQDNRGLEQYF

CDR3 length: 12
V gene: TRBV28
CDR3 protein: CASSQGSYEQYF